A single sample gave rise to the 5 T cell receptor beta chains below, sequenced in a study of blood T cells in healthy people across ages. A second about 6 to 12 cycle PCR used barcoded and J-beta primers. In TCRdb, the 5' RACE reads were re-called with MiXCR into one record per CDR3 protein. This sample yields more than 500,000 distinct CDR3 sequences, of which about 27% are seen a single time; approximately 3.3% belongs to the top ten. These same data were also listed under a study on T cells of mothers and their children.

The sample comprised blood. The receptors stem from a boy aged 2 to 9 in good health.

This clonotype was detected a few times. The chain links TRBV25-1 to TRBJ2-5; no definite D call. The V gene lost 1 base and the J gene lost 1 base, with 13 bases spanning the gap. The CDR3 has 16 residues. Germline CDR1 MGHDK, CDR2 SYGVNS. CDR3 in amino acids: CASSELSRAPQETQYF. The CDR3 region has the DNA TGTGCCAGCAGTGAATTATCTAGGGCCCCCCAAGAGACCCAGTACTTC. Full variable domain (missing parts from reference TRBV25-1 and TRBJ2-5): EADIYQTPRYLVIGTGKKITLECSQTMGHDKMYWYQQDPGMELHLIHYSYGVNSTEKGDLSSESTVSRIRTEHFPLTLESARPSHTSQYLCASSELSRAPQETQYFGPGTRLLVL.

Ten or more counts support this clonotype. Written as DNA, the CDR3 is TGTGCCAGCAGCGACCGCCGGGACAGGGTTCAAGAGACCCAGTACTTC. Translated, it gives CASSDRRDRVQETQYF. This chain uses TRBV5-6 with TRBJ2-5, with 9 bases aligning to TRBD1. There are 16 residues in the CDR3. Germline loops: CDR1 SGHDT, CDR2 YYEEEE. Germline trimming cut 4 bases from V and 2 bases from J; bases unmatched to any gene: 9.

This clonotype was counted many times. The CDR3 protein is CSVGNTGELFF. Here the CDR3 DNA reads TGCAGCGTTGGAAACACCGGGGAGCTGTTTTTT. The V gene is TRBV29-1, the J gene TRBJ2-2; no clear D gene. In germline, CDR1 is SQVTM, CDR2 ANQGSEA. The V and J ends lost 4 bases and 2 bases respectively, with 2 bases between them. This CDR3 region has 11 residues.

The table lists this clonotype with a few counts. The junction differs from germline at one of its ends, possibly a read error. The V call is TRBV19, the J call TRBJ2-5; the match to TRBD2 covers 11 bases. The CDR3 spans 12 residues. Germline assignment: CDR1 LNHDA and CDR2 SQIVND (reference sequence). CDR3 region: CASSTGLADQHF. The CDR3 nucleotides are TGTGCCAGTAGTACGGGACTAGCGGATCAGCACTTC.

As regards this clonotype: At one end, the junction sequence differs from germline, possibly due to a read error. V and J are TRBV12-3 or TRBV12-4 and TRBJ2-3, with D uncertain. The CDR3 spans 14 residues. The CDR3: CAGSLGQSTDTQYF. The CDR3 DNA follows: TGTGCCGGCAGTTTAGGTCAGTCCACAGATACGCAGTATTTT.